Shown below are 14 T cell receptor beta chains from a single sample sequenced in a study of blood T cells in healthy people across ages. Then a second PCR, running roughly 6 to 11 cycles, was carried out with a sample-barcoded 5' primer and a J-beta primer mix. TCRdb reprocessed the 5' RACE reads via MiXCR and lists one record per CDR3 protein. The sample lists some 800,000 distinct CDR3 sequences, 44% occurring once. Sample: blood. The receptors here all came from a man aged 55 to 70 in good health.

This clonotype occurred a few times. The chain carries TRBV4-3 and TRBJ1-3; D gene unclear. Trimming removed 0 bases at V and 0 bases at J, with 12 bases between. Germline loops: CDR1 LGHNA, CDR2 YSLEER. The CDR3 is made up of 17 amino acids. For the CDR3, the DNA is TGCGCCAGCAGCCAAGAGCCGGGATACACCTCTGGAAACACCATATATTTT. This sequence encodes CASSQEPGYTSGNTIYF.

This clonotype was detected once. The chain combines TRBV6-1 with TRBJ1-6; the D is unclear. Trimming cost V 6 bases and J 3 bases, with 15 bases left between them. CDR3 length: 16 amino acids. Germline lookup yields CDR1 MNHNS and CDR2 SASEGT. The DNA for the CDR3 is TGTGCCAGCAGGATACCCACAAGAGGCTATAATTCACCCCTCCACTTT. This sequence encodes CASRIPTRGYNSPLHF.

The J gene is TRBJ1-6, the V gene TRBV7-9, with D possibly matching TRBD1 (6 bases). V gave up 5 bases and J gave up 1 base, with 9 bases separating them. Germline values: CDR1 SEHNR, CDR2 FQNEAQ (reference sequence). The CDR3 contains 15 residues. CDR3 bases: TGTGCCAGCAGCCCGAGGGGGTCCTATAATTCACCCCTCCACTTT. Translation gives CASSPRGSYNSPLHF.

The chain is built from TRBV6-2 or TRBV6-3 and TRBJ1-1; 7 bases agree with TRBD1. The CDR3 loop spans 14 amino acids. The trim removed 7 bases at V and 6 bases at J, leaving 11 bases unmatched. Per the germline V gene, CDR1 is MNHEY and CDR2 is SVGEGT. CDR3 amino acids: CASTITGVSAEAFF. For the CDR3, the DNA is TGTGCCAGCACCATCACAGGGGTTAGCGCTGAAGCTTTCTTT.

As concerns this clonotype: A much larger clone is a single base away; this may be a read error. The V gene is TRBV7-9, the J gene TRBJ2-6; D is perhaps TRBD1 (5 bases). Per the germline V gene, CDR1 is SEHNR and CDR2 is FQNEAQ (reference sequence). The CDR3 is 15 residues long. The CDR3 protein is CASSLLGSGADVLTF. For the CDR3, the DNA is TGTGCCAGCAGCTTACTGGGCTCTGGGGCCGACGTCCTGACTTTC.

V usage is TRBV30 and J usage is TRBJ2-5, with TRBD2 matching 10 bases. TRBJ2-7 matches the DNA end more closely, so the J call is doubtful. This CDR3 has 14 residues. CDR1 is GTSNPN and CDR2 is SVGIG in the germline V gene (reference sequence). In nucleotides, the CDR3 is TGTGCCTGGAGTCACACTAGCGGGGCGGGCGAGCAGTACTTC. Amino acid sequence: CAWSHTSGAGEQYF.

This chain joins TRBV16 and TRBJ1-2, with unresolved D. The germline V gene encodes CDR1 KGHSY and CDR2 FQNENV. V lost 0 bases, J lost 7 bases, and 9 bases lay in between. CDR3 length equals 13 residues. The CDR3 nucleotides read TGTGCCAGCAGCCAATCGCAGAACAGTGGCTACACCTTC. This translates into CASSQSQNSGYTF.

V is TRBV25-1 and J is TRBJ2-4; D gene unclear. The CDR3 contains 15 residues. V gave up 1 base and J gave up 2 bases, with 9 bases separating them. CDR1 MGHDK and CDR2 SYGVNS come from the germline V gene. The CDR3 is CASSELKGTKNIQYF. The CDR3 DNA reads as TGTGCCAGCAGTGAATTAAAAGGGACCAAAAACATTCAGTACTTC.

This clonotype appeared once. V usage is TRBV6-2 or TRBV6-3 and J usage is TRBJ2-5, with 10 bases identical to TRBD2. The CDR3 runs to 18 residues. Germline V CDR1 and CDR2: MNHEY, SVGEGT. J gave up 4 bases and V 2 bases, and 13 bases lay outside the gene matches. The CDR3 DNA follows: TGTGCCAGCAGTTACCCCCGCCCGGGACTAGCGAGGGGAGAGACCCAGTACTTC. Protein: CASSYPRPGLARGETQYF.

This clonotype was detected a few times. V gene TRBV7-9 combines with J gene TRBJ1-2, with D tentatively TRBD1 (6 bases). Germline CDR1 reads SEHNR; CDR2 reads FQNEAQ (reference sequence). The CDR3 sequence is 14 residues long. The V gene lost 2 bases and the J gene lost 2 bases, with 9 bases spanning the gap. CDR3 nucleotide sequence: TGTGCCAGCAGCTTAAAGGGGGTGAACTATGGCTACACCTTC. It specifies CASSLKGVNYGYTF.

Only one count was recorded for this clonotype. The chain joins TRBV5-1 to TRBJ1-1; 8 bases are shared with TRBD1. With V trimmed by 0 bases and J by 7 bases, 8 bases remained unmatched. Per germline, CDR1 SGHRS and CDR2 YFSETQ. The CDR3 contains 15 residues. The CDR3 here is CASSLGTGSRFEAFF. The CDR3 nucleotides are TGCGCCAGCAGCTTGGGGACAGGGTCCCGTTTTGAAGCTTTCTTT.

This clonotype was counted at least ten times. The CDR3 loop reads CASSSPLVGSMETQYF. CDR3 nucleotide sequence: TGTGCCAGCAGCTCCCCCCTAGTGGGTTCGATGGAGACCCAGTACTTC. The chain carries TRBV6-2 or TRBV6-3 and TRBJ2-5, with D hard to call. With 6 bases removed from V and 5 bases from J, the gap between germline ends came to 22 bases. The germline V gene encodes CDR1 MNHEY and CDR2 SVGEGT. CDR3 length equals 16 residues.

This clonotype was observed a handful of times. The genes are TRBV11-3 and TRBJ2-7; D is perhaps TRBD1 (6 bases). Trimming took off 1 base at V and 4 bases at J, with 14 bases between the two ends. CDR1 is SGHNT and CDR2 is YENEEA in the germline V gene. The CDR3 is 15 amino acids. The CDR3 DNA sequence: TGTGCCAGCAGCTTAGGGGTACAGGGTGGTTACGAGCAGTACTTC. Protein sequence: CASSLGVQGGYEQYF. Full variable domain (rest looked up from reference TRBV11-3 and TRBJ2-7): EAGVVQSPRYKIIEKKQPVAFWCNPISGHNTLYWYLQNLGQGPELLIRYENEEAVDDSQLPKDRFSAERLKGVDSTLKIQPAELGDSAVYLCASSLGVQGGYEQYFGPGTRLTVT.

The gene calls are TRBV30 and TRBJ2-7; D is uncertain. Germline V gene lookup returns CDR1 GTSNPN and CDR2 SVGIG (reference sequence). The CDR3 contains 11 residues. Trimming cost V 1 base and J 0 bases, with 1 base left between them. CDR3 nucleotide sequence: TGTGCCTGGAGTGGCTCCTACGAGCAGTACTTC. Translated, it gives CAWSGSYEQYF.